Below, one T cell receptor beta chain is given with its context. No antigen is known for it. CDR3 length equals 16 residues. Per the germline V gene, CDR1 is SQVTM and CDR2 is ANQGSEA. V lost 5 bases and J lost 4, with 21 bases in between. The related graft donor's blood sample was taken on the day of bone marrow donation. Sequencing was performed with immunoSEQ multiplex PCR; in TCRdb, only in-frame clones are kept and a portion is missing. This table has around 18,000 clones, roughly 85% appearing once. The sample belongs to a study of T cells after posttransplantation cyclophosphamide. Study-level findings and limits: Blood and skin or GI T cell repertoires showed limited TRB overlap. Donor-recipient repertoire similarity was low at 1-2 months, rising over year one.

The gene calls are TRBV29-1 and TRBJ1-5; D possibly corresponds to TRBD1 (6 bases). This TCR derives from a man aged 25 to 45 in good health and a related stem cell transplant donor. Sequences were obtained from memory CD4+ T cells sorted from blood. As DNA, the CDR3 is TGCAGCGTTATGACAGGTGGGGGCTTTGGGAATCAGCCCCAGCATTTT. As protein: CSVMTGGGFGNQPQHF.